This passage covers 24 T cell receptor beta chains from one sample sequenced in a study of type 1 and type 2 diabetes patients. Amplification started from genomic DNA. The TCR beta CDR3 region was amplified using 30 forward and 13 reverse primers. MiXCR, run by TCRdb on the multiplex PCR reads, gives a single entry per CDR3 protein. The data hold 250,000 to 300,000 distinct CDR3 sequences, with approximately 45% observed a single time. Sequenced sample: peripheral blood mononuclear cells (PBMCs). These receptors were taken from a man aged 18 to 29 with type 2 diabetes.

The chain couples TRBV4-1 to TRBJ2-5; D gene uncertain. Per the germline V gene, CDR1 is MGHRA and CDR2 is YSYEKL. The CDR3 length is 13 residues. Deletions cut 1 base from V and 2 bases from J, with 5 bases between. The CDR3 is CASSQAAQETQYF. CDR3 nucleotide sequence: TGCGCCAGCAGCCAAGCAGCACAAGAGACCCAGTACTTC.

The DNA of the CDR3 is TGTGCCAGCAGCTTGTCGGGGTCGGACTCACCCCTCCACTTT. Translated: CASSLSGSDSPLHF. V gene TRBV7-8 combines with J gene TRBJ1-6; the D is unclear. Trimming shortened V by 3 bases and J by 10 bases, and 13 bases separated the two germline ends. Germline-derived CDR1 and CDR2 are SGHVS and FQNEAQ. The CDR3 consists of 14 residues.

The CDR3 sequence: CASSSSSGGTYNEQFF. CDR3 bases: TGTGCCAGCAGCAGCTCTAGCGGGGGGACCTACAATGAGCAGTTCTTC. V gene TRBV9 combines with J gene TRBJ2-1; 11 nucleotides line up with TRBD2. From germline, CDR1 is SGDLS and CDR2 YYNGEE. This CDR3 comprises 16 residues. Unmatched junction bases numbered 5, after V lost 4 bases and J lost 2 bases.

A few counts support this clonotype. J is TRBJ2-3 and V is TRBV19, with D maybe TRBD2 (5 bases). V shed 8 bases and J shed 6 bases, with 21 bases lying between them. Germline V gene sequence: CDR1 LNHDA, CDR2 SQIVND (reference sequence). There are 15 residues in the CDR3. CDR3 residues: CASSTSGPPGDTQYF. The CDR3 coding sequence is TGTGCCAGTTCCACAAGCGGCCCGCCGGGCGATACGCAGTATTTT.

CDR3 in amino acids: CSLRTRKLYEQYF. The DNA for the CDR3 is TGCAGCCTCCGGACTAGGAAACTCTACGAGCAGTACTTC. The V and J genes are TRBV20-1 and TRBJ2-7, with 7 bases aligning to TRBD2. CDR1 DFQATT and CDR2 SNEGSKA come from the germline V gene (reference sequence). CDR3 length: 13 amino acids.

The chain uses TRBV7-8 and TRBJ2-5; D possibly matches TRBD1 or TRBD2 (5 bases each). The J call may be faulty, since TRBJ2-1 better matches the DNA end. The CDR3 has 15 residues. The germline gives CDR1 SGHVS, CDR2 FQNEAQ. The CDR3 is CASSLPLGPLNEQFF. The CDR3 DNA follows: TGTGCCAGCAGCTTACCCCTGGGACCCCTCAATGAGCAGTTCTTC.

V gene TRBV7-6 combines with J gene TRBJ1-1; TRBD1 might be the D (5 bases). CDR1 is SGHVS and CDR2 is FNYEAQ in the germline V gene. With 5 bases removed from V and 1 base from J, the gap between germline ends came to 17 bases. The CDR3 contains 16 residues. The CDR3 DNA follows: TGTGCCAGCAGCACACTTGGCGGAACAGGGAACACTGAAGCTTTCTTT. Its translation: CASSTLGGTGNTEAFF. Supplemented by reference TRBV7-6 and TRBJ1-1, the full variable domain reads GAGVSQSPRYKVTKRGQDVALRCDPISGHVSLYWYRQALGQGPEFLTYFNYEAQQDKSGLPNDRFSAERPEGSISTLTIQRTEQRDSAMYRCASSTLGGTGNTEAFFGQGTRLTVV.

This clonotype has only a few counts. The CDR3 DNA reads as TGTGCCAGCCACAGGGGGAAGGGTGGCTACACCTTC. It yields the protein CASHRGKGGYTF. V and J are TRBV6-6 and TRBJ1-2; TRBD1 agrees at 8 bases. Germline trimming cut 8 bases from V and 7 bases from J; bases unmatched to any gene: 6. Germline V gives CDR1 MNHNY, CDR2 SVGAGI (reference sequence). The CDR3 has 12 residues.

A remark on this clonotype: The junction departs from the called germline gene at one end, perhaps through a read error. The CDR3 is CASSQARRYTEQFF. The CDR3 DNA sequence: TGTGCCAGCAGCCAAGCAAGAAGGTACACTGAGCAGTTCTTC. This chain uses TRBV3-1 with TRBJ2-1; D gene uncertain. Germline values: CDR1 LGHDT, CDR2 YNNKEL (reference sequence). The CDR3 is made up of 14 amino acids.

The V gene is TRBV7-2, the J gene TRBJ1-5; TRBD1 aligns across 8 bases. This CDR3 contains 16 residues. In germline, CDR1 is SGHTA, CDR2 FQGNSA. Unmatched junction bases numbered 7, after V lost 5 bases and J lost 1 base. The CDR3 DNA reads TGTGCCAGCAGCACACGGACAGGGTTGAGCAATCAGCCCCAGCATTTT. Its protein is CASSTRTGLSNQPQHF.

A remark on this clonotype: This likely comes from a read error, as the CDR3 has no conserved phenylalanine or tryptophan at its end. The V gene is TRBV19, the J gene TRBJ1-1; TRBD1 might be the D (5 bases). Trimming removed 8 bases at V and 1 base at J, with 14 bases between. The CDR3 length is 14 residues. The germline CDR1 and CDR2 sequences are LNHDA and SQIVND (reference sequence). CDR3 in DNA: TGTGCCAGTCGTCACTGGGGCGAGAACACTGAAGCTTTCCTT. Protein: CASRHWGENTEAFL.

This clonotype was seen only a few times. The V gene is TRBV30, the J gene TRBJ1-6, with 8 bases lining up with TRBD1. This CDR3 is built from 19 residues. V trimming: 3 bases; J trimming: 7 bases; junction bases outside the gene matches: 20. The germline CDR1 and CDR2 sequences are GTSNPN and SVGIG (reference sequence). In DNA form, the CDR3 reads TGTGCCTGGAGCCCCGGGACAGGCGCTTTCAAGCCCCTAAATTCACCCCTCCACTTT. Translated, it gives CAWSPGTGAFKPLNSPLHF.

V gene TRBV28 combines with J gene TRBJ1-4; D gene unclear. The CDR3 covers 11 residues. Trimming took 5 bases from V and 4 from J, leaving 2 bases between them. Germline CDR1 is MDHEN and CDR2 is SYDVKM. CDR3: CASSDNEKLFF. DNA of the CDR3: TGTGCCAGCAGTGATAATGAAAAACTGTTTTTT.

CDR3 amino acids: CASSSGPSLLDNEQFF. The CDR3 bases are TGCGCCAGCAGCTCCGGACCCTCCTTACTGGACAATGAGCAGTTCTTC. The V and J genes are TRBV5-1 and TRBJ2-1, with D uncertain. CDR1 is SGHRS, CDR2 YFSETQ, per germline. There are 16 residues in the CDR3. Trimming left V 3 bases short and J 5 bases short, with 18 bases between.

This clonotype was counted between two and nine times. This chain connects TRBV6-6 to TRBJ1-2, with 8 bases aligning to TRBD1. The length of the CDR3 is 16 residues. Unmatched junction bases numbered 12, after V lost 6 bases and J lost 3 bases. Looked up from germline, CDR1 is MNHNY and CDR2 is SVGAGI (reference sequence). The CDR3 coding sequence is TGTGCCAGCAGCTTTTCAGGGGGCCGTCTTGACTATGGCTACACCTTC. This translates into CASSFSGGRLDYGYTF.

In its sample, this clonotype was seen a few times. A read error may account for a junction end that differs from germline. This rearrangement joins TRBV7-7 to TRBJ2-5, with D possibly being TRBD1 or TRBD2 (5 bases each). The CDR3 is 15 residues long. Germline V CDR1 and CDR2: SSHAT, FNYEAQ (reference sequence). This chain's CDR3 is CASSPTGTRQETQYF. For the CDR3, the DNA is TGTGCTAGCAGCCCCACCGGGACGAGACAAGAGACCCAGTACTTC.

The genes are TRBV28 and TRBJ1-1; weak D call: TRBD1 (6 bases). CDR1 and CDR2 from the germline V gene are MDHEN and SYDVKM. This CDR3 has 15 amino acids. V was trimmed by 5 bases and J by 1 base, leaving 14 bases between them. The CDR3 reads CASSTPGQRNTEAFF. CDR3 DNA sequence: TGTGCCAGCAGTACTCCGGGACAACGGAACACTGAAGCTTTCTTT.

In this sample, this clonotype turned up a few times. The chain joins TRBV29-1 to TRBJ2-1; D possibly uses TRBD1 or TRBD2 (6 bases each). V was cut by 3 bases and J by 6 bases, with 9 bases left in between. The CDR3 consists of 12 residues. In germline, CDR1 is SQVTM, CDR2 ANQGSEA. As DNA, the CDR3 is TGCAGCGTTGAGGGGGGCCGCAATGAGCAGTTCTTC. Translating gives CSVEGGRNEQFF.

J is TRBJ2-7 and V is TRBV7-2; 11 bases map to TRBD1. The germline gives CDR1 SGHTA, CDR2 FQGNSA. V dropped 5 bases and J dropped 0; count of bases not matched to a gene: 9. The CDR3 totals 17 residues. The CDR3 is CASSTKPGQGGSYEQYF. DNA for the CDR3: TGTGCCAGCAGCACGAAACCGGGACAGGGGGGCTCCTACGAGCAGTACTTC.

This clonotype was recorded a few times. The chain has TRBV30 and TRBJ2-5; tentatively, D is TRBD1 or TRBD2 (5 bases each). CDR3 length: 10 amino acids. V was shortened by 5 bases and J by 7 bases, with 8 bases between the two germline ends. Germline V gene data show CDR1 as GTSNPN and CDR2 as SVGIG (reference sequence). The CDR3 sequence: CAWGDPTQYF. The CDR3 nucleotides are TGTGCCTGGGGGGACCCGACCCAGTACTTC.

This clonotype appeared a few times. This chain joins TRBV10-2 and TRBJ2-5, with TRBD2 as a possible D gene (7 bases). Germline CDR1 reads WSHSY; CDR2 reads SAAADI. Deletions cut 0 bases from V and 3 bases from J, with 14 bases between. CDR3 length: 16 amino acids. The CDR3 protein is CASSESTGAGEETQYF. The CDR3 nucleotides are TGCGCCAGCAGTGAGTCGACGGGGGCGGGGGAAGAGACCCAGTACTTC.

This clonotype was recorded a few times. V and J are TRBV28 and TRBJ1-2; D unresolved. V was pared by 7 bases and J by 0 bases, with 6 bases between. Germline assignment: CDR1 MDHEN and CDR2 SYDVKM. The length of the CDR3 is 12 residues. DNA for the CDR3: TGTGCCAGCACTCCAGCTAACTATGGCTACACCTTC. It codes for CASTPANYGYTF.

This clonotype was seen a handful of times. V and J are TRBV7-2 and TRBJ1-6; D is possibly TRBD1 (5 bases). Trimming removed 3 bases from V and 7 bases from J, with 19 bases in between. Germline V gives CDR1 SGHTA, CDR2 FQGNSA. This CDR3 spans 17 amino acids. CDR3 in amino acids: CASSLGLVPGTNSPLHF. CDR3 DNA: TGTGCCAGCAGCTTGGGGTTAGTCCCAGGGACGAATTCACCCCTCCACTTT.

J is TRBJ1-4 and V is TRBV20-1; 7 bases are a match to TRBD1. This CDR3 has 15 residues. Germline V gene sequence: CDR1 DFQATT, CDR2 SNEGSKA (reference sequence). The trim removed 0 bases at V and 8 bases at J, leaving 9 bases unmatched. The CDR3 reads CSARDRVGGWEKLFF. DNA of the CDR3: TGCAGTGCTAGAGATCGGGTAGGGGGCTGGGAAAAACTGTTTTTT.